The T cell receptor beta chain described here comes from a study of blood T cell repertoires in COVID-19. Study-level background: The samples span acute and convalescent COVID-19 from the United States, Italy and Spain.

Produced via immunoSEQ multiplex PCR; TCRdb's table is partial and in-frame only. The sample lists under 200,000 clones, roughly 84% seen once, with 3.2% in the top ten. This clone has just a few counts. This CDR3 region has 15 residues. Germline CDR1 SGHTS, CDR2 YDEGEE. Trimming stripped 0 bases from V and 7 bases from J, with 16 bases between. Sequencing was carried out using PBMCs or T cells enriched from blood (not recorded which). The chain uses TRBV5-8 and TRBJ1-2; D unclear. The receptor was derived from a woman in her thirties who had been exposed to COVID-19. The CDR3 DNA follows: TGTGCCAGCAGCTTGGTGGTGGCGGCAAACCGTGGCTACACCTTC. It codes for CASSLVVAANRGYTF.